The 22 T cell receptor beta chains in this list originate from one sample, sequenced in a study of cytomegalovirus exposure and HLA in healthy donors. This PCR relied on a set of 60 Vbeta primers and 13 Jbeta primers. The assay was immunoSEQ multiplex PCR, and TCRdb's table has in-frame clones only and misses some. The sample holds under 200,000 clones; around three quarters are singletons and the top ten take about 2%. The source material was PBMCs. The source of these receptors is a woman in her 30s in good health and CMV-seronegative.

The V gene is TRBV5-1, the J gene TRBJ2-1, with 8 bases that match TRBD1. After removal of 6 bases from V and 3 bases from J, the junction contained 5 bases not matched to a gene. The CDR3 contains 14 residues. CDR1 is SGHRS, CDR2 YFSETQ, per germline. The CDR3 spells CASTIGQGYNEQFF. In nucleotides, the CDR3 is TGCGCCAGCACCATTGGACAGGGCTACAATGAGCAGTTCTTC.

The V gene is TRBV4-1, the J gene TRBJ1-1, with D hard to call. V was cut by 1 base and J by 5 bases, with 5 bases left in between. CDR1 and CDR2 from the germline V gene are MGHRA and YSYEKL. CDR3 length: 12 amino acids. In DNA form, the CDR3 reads TGCGCCAGCAGCCAAGTCGGTACTGAAGCTTTCTTT. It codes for CASSQVGTEAFF.

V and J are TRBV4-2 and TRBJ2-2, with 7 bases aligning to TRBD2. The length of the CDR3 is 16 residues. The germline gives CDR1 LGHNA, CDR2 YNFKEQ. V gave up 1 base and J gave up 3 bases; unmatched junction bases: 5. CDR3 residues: CASSQATGGDTGELFF. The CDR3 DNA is TGTGCCAGCAGCCAAGCAACGGGAGGAGACACCGGGGAGCTGTTTTTT.

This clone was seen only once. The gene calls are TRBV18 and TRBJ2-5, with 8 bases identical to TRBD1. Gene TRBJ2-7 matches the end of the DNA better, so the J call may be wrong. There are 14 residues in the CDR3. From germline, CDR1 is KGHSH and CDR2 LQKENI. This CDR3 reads CASSRAGGIYEQYF. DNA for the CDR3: TGTGCCAGCTCACGGGCAGGGGGCATCTACGAGCAGTACTTC.

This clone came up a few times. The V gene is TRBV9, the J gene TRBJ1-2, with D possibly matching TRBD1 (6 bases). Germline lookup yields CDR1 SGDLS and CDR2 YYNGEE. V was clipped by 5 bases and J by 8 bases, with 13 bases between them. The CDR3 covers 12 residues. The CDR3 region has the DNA TGTGCCAGCAGGGGTTCAGGGGAAGGCTACACCTTC. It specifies CASRGSGEGYTF. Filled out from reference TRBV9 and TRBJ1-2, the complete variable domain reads DSGVTQTPKHLITATGQRVTLRCSPRSGDLSVYWYQQSLDQGLQFLIQYYNGEERAKGNILERFSAQQFPDLHSELNLSSLELGDSALYFCASRGSGEGYTFGSGTRLTVV.

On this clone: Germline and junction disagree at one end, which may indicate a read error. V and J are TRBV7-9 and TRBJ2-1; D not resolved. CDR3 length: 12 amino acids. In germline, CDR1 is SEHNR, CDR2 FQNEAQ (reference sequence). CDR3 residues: CSSSLISTEQFF. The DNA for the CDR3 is TGTTCCAGCAGCTTAATCTCGACAGAGCAGTTCTTC.

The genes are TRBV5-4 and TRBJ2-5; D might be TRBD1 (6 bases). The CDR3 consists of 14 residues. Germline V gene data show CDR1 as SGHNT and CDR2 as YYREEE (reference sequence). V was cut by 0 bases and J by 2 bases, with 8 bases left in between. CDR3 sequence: CASSLAQGQETQYF. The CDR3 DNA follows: TGTGCCAGCAGCTTGGCCCAGGGGCAAGAGACCCAGTACTTC.

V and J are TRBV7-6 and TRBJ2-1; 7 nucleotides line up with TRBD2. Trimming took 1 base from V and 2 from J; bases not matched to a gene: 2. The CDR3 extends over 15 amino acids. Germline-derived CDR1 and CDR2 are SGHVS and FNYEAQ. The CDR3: CASSLGGSPYNEQFF. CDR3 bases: TGTGCCAGCAGCTTAGGCGGGAGCCCCTACAATGAGCAGTTCTTC.

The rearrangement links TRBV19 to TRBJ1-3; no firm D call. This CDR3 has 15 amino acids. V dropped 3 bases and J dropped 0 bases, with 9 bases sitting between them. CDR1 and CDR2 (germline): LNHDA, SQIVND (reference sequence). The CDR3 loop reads CASSMGGSSGNTIYF. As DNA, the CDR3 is TGTGCCAGTAGTATGGGAGGATCCTCTGGAAACACCATATATTTT.

CDR3 protein: CASSQDRDRGINEQFF. CDR3 sequence (DNA): TGTGCCAGCAGCCAAGATAGGGACAGGGGGATCAATGAGCAGTTCTTC. The J gene is TRBJ2-1, the V gene TRBV4-2; 11 bases align to TRBD1. J was trimmed by 6 bases and V by 0 bases; bases with no gene match: 4. Germline-derived CDR1 and CDR2 are LGHNA and YNFKEQ. The CDR3 is made up of 16 amino acids.

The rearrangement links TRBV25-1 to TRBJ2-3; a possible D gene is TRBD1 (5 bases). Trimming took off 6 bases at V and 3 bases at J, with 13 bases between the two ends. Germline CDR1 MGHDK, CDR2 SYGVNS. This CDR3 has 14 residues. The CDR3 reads CASRQGFETDTQYF. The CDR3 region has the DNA TGTGCCAGCAGGCAGGGATTCGAAACAGATACGCAGTATTTT.

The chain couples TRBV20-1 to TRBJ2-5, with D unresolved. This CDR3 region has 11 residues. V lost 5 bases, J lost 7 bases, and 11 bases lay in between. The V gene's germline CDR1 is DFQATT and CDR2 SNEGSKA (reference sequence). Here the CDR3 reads CSARHSGTQYF. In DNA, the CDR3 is TGCAGTGCTCGACATTCTGGGACCCAGTACTTC.

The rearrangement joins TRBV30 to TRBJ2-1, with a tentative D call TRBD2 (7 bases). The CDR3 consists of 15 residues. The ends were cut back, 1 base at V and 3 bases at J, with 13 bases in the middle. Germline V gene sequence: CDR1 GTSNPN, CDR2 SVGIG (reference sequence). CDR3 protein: CAWSDGGGGYNEQFF. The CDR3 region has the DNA TGTGCCTGGAGTGATGGGGGAGGGGGCTACAATGAGCAGTTCTTC.

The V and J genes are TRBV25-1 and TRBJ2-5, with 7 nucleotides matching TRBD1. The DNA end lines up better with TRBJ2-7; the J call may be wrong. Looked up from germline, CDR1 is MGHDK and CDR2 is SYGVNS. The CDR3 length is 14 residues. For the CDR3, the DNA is TGTGCCAGCAGTGAATGGGACAGAACGAACGAGCAGTACTTC. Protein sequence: CASSEWDRTNEQYF.

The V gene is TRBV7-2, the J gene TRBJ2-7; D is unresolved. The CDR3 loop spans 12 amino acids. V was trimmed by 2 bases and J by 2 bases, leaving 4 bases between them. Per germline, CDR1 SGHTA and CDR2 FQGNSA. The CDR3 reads CASSLQAYEQYF. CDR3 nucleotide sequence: TGTGCCAGCAGCTTACAGGCCTACGAGCAGTACTTC.

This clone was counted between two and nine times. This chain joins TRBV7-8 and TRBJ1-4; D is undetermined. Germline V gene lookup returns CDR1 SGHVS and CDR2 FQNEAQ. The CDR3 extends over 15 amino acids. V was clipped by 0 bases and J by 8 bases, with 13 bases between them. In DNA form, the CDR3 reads TGTGCCAGCAGCTTAGCCGGCGACACTAGCGAAAAACTGTTTTTT. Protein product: CASSLAGDTSEKLFF.

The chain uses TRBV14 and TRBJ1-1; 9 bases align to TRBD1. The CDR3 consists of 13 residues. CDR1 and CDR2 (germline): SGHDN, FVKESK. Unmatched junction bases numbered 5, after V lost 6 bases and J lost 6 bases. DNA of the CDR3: TGTGCCAGCAGACCTCGACAGGGGGCTGAAGCTTTCTTT. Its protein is CASRPRQGAEAFF.

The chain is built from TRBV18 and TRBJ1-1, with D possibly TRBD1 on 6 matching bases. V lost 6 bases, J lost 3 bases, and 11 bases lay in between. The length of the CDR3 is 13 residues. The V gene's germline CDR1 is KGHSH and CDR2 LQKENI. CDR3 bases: TGTGCCAGCTCTCGGGACACCTACACTGAAGCTTTCTTT. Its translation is CASSRDTYTEAFF.

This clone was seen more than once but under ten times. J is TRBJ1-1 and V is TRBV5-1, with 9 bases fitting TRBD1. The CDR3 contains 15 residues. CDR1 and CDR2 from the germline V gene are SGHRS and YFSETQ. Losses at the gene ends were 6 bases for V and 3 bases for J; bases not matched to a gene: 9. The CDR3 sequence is CASTYRQGVYTEAFF. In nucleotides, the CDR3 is TGCGCCAGCACCTACCGACAGGGGGTCTACACTGAAGCTTTCTTT.

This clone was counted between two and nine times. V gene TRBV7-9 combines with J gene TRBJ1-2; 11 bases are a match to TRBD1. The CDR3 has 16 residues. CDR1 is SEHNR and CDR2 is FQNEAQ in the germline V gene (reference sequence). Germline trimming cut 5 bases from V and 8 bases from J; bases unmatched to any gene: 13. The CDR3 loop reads CASSESGTGGVLGYTF. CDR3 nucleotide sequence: TGTGCCAGCAGCGAATCCGGGACAGGGGGGGTATTGGGCTACACCTTC.

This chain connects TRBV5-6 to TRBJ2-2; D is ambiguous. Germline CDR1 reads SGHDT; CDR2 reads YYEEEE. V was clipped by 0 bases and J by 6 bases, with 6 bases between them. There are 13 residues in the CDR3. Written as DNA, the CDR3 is TGTGCCAGCAGCTTGGTTATGTCCGGGGAGCTGTTTTTT. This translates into CASSLVMSGELFF.

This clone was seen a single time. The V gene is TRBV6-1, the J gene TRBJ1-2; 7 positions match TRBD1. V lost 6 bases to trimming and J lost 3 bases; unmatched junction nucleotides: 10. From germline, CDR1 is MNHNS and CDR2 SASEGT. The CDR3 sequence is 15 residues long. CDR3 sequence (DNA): TGTGCCAGCAGACCTATGACAGGGTCGGACTATGGCTACACCTTC. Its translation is CASRPMTGSDYGYTF.